These 5 T cell receptor beta chains originate from one sample sequenced in a study of T cells in Graves' hyperthyroidism and ophthalmopathy. Regions amplified from RNA transcripts were the TCR beta CDR3 regions. The HTBI primer set was used in a first-round RT-PCR of the TCR CDR3. One entry per CDR3 protein, called by TCRdb with MiXCR from the multiplex PCR reads. This table has 500,000 to 550,000 distinct CDR3 sequences, just under 20% appearing once. Sequencing used blood. Receptor source: a middle-aged man with Graves' ophthalmopathy.

CDR3 sequence: CASSIRLNTYEQYF. The CDR3 nucleotides read TGTGCCAGTAGTATTCGTTTGAACACCTACGAGCAGTACTTC. This sequence joins TRBV19 and TRBJ2-7; no reliable D call. Germline-derived CDR1 and CDR2 are LNHDA and SQIVND (reference sequence). Trimming removed 3 bases at V and 2 bases at J, with 11 bases between. The CDR3 covers 14 residues.

Concerning this clonotype itself: A read error may be the cause here, since a much bigger clone is one base away. This chain uses TRBV5-1 with TRBJ2-2; tentatively, D is TRBD2 (5 bases). There are 13 residues in the CDR3. Germline assignment: CDR1 SGHRS and CDR2 YFSETQ. The CDR3 DNA is TGCGCCAGCAGCACCTTCCGGACCGGGGAGCTGCTTTTT. Its protein product is CASSTFRTGELLF.

This clonotype came up many times. The chain has TRBV28 and TRBJ2-7; 7 nucleotides match TRBD2. With V trimmed by 6 bases and J by 0 bases, 8 bases remained unmatched. The length of the CDR3 is 15 residues. The V gene's germline CDR1 is MDHEN and CDR2 SYDVKM. The CDR3 DNA reads TGTGCCAGCAGGGGGGAGGGGCTCATCTCCTACGAGCAGTACTTC. It yields the protein CASRGEGLISYEQYF.

This clonotype was observed at least ten times. The chain recombines TRBV3-1 with TRBJ2-1; TRBD1 aligns across 10 bases. The CDR3 is 15 amino acids. Germline loops: CDR1 LGHDT, CDR2 YNNKEL (reference sequence). Trimming removed 4 bases from V and 4 bases from J; junction bases left unmatched: 4. The CDR3 region has the DNA TGTGCCAGCAGCCCGACAGGGGGCTTTTACAATGAGCAGTTCTTC. Amino acids: CASSPTGGFYNEQFF.

This clonotype was recorded a few times. The J gene is TRBJ2-1, the V gene TRBV5-5; TRBD1 matches at 7 bases. CDR3 length: 16 amino acids. Germline V gives CDR1 SGHKS, CDR2 YYEKEE (reference sequence). Losses at the gene ends were 0 bases for V and 3 bases for J; bases not matched to a gene: 6. CDR3 bases: TGTGCCAGCAGCTTGGATGACAGGGATGTCTACAATGAGCAGTTCTTC. It specifies CASSLDDRDVYNEQFF.